The source of this TCR beta chain is a study of blood T cell repertoires in COVID-19. Study as a whole: The samples span acute and convalescent COVID-19 from the United States, Italy and Spain. T cells, B-cell-depleted T cells, or PBMCs supplied cDNA or gDNA.

Authors' methods: Reference gene primer amplification yielded estimated nucleated cell counts. Here immunoSEQ multiplex PCR was the method, and the copy in TCRdb shows in-frame clones only, minus some. For V, J and clone size, that table is used; D and trimming come from the DNA. This table holds about 62,000 clones, around four fifths found once. The CDR3 runs 13 residues. CDR1 and CDR2 from the germline V gene are SGHTA and FQGTGA. Trimming removed 2 bases from V and 2 bases from J, with 6 bases in between. Sequenced: peripheral blood. The chain recombines TRBV7-3 with TRBJ2-5; D is ambiguous. This TCR came from a human donor in a cohort sampled during active COVID-19. The CDR3 bases are TGTGCCAGCAGCTTAGGGCGACAAGAGACCCAGTACTTC. It is translated as CASSLGRQETQYF.